What follows are 32 T cell receptor beta chains derived from one specimen sequenced in a study of shared clonotypes between healthy human individuals. This table comes from immunoSEQ multiplex PCR, and its TCRdb copy is limited to in-frame clones, with some not included. The table has roughly 1,500,000 clones, less than 99% seen once; the top ten hold approximately 0.38%. What was sequenced was naive CD4+ T cells sorted from blood. Described subset: CD45RA+ positively selected. These receptors were obtained from a man aged 25 to 40 in good health.

The V and J genes are TRBV4-3 and TRBJ1-4; D is ambiguous. The CDR3 length is 14 residues. Germline loops: CDR1 LGHNA, CDR2 YSLEER. The ends were cut back, 3 bases at V and 4 bases at J, with 9 bases in the middle. Here the CDR3 reads CASSHREFNEKLFF. The CDR3 DNA is TGCGCCAGCAGCCACCGGGAGTTTAATGAAAAACTGTTTTTT.

This clone was counted a single time. The chain links TRBV7-8 to TRBJ1-4; D might be TRBD1 (5 bases). V gave up 5 bases and J gave up 0 bases, with 13 bases separating them. Germline values: CDR1 SGHVS, CDR2 FQNEAQ. The CDR3 spans 16 residues. CDR3 sequence: CASSPGRLATNEKLFF. CDR3 in DNA: TGTGCCAGCAGCCCGGGACGGCTTGCAACTAATGAAAAACTGTTTTTT.

The J gene is TRBJ1-1, the V gene TRBV7-9; D unresolved. This CDR3 has 14 amino acids. Trimming shortened V by 3 bases and J by 1 base, and 9 bases separated the two germline ends. CDR1 SEHNR and CDR2 FQNEAQ come from the germline V gene (reference sequence). The CDR3 spells CASSLSTENTEAFF. Written as DNA, the CDR3 is TGTGCCAGCAGCTTGTCCACAGAGAACACTGAAGCTTTCTTT.

The rearrangement links TRBV18 to TRBJ2-4; D is perhaps TRBD2 (5 bases). Germline values: CDR1 KGHSH, CDR2 LQKENI. This CDR3 comprises 16 residues. Trimming cost V 2 bases and J 1 base, with 12 bases left between them. CDR3 protein: CASSPSVGVAKNIQYF. The CDR3, as DNA: TGTGCCAGCTCACCATCGGTGGGAGTGGCCAAAAACATTCAGTACTTC.

J is TRBJ1-1 and V is TRBV27, with TRBD1 matching over 8 bases. This CDR3 region has 17 residues. The V gene end was trimmed by 5 bases and the J gene end by 3 bases; junction bases not matched to a gene: 14. The germline CDR1 and CDR2 sequences are MNHEY and SMNVEV (reference sequence). The CDR3 region has the DNA TGTGCCAGCAGTCCCCCAAAACAGACAGGGGCATACACTGAAGCTTTCTTT. This sequence encodes CASSPPKQTGAYTEAFF.

Worth noting for this clone: Germline is not matched at one junction end, which may reflect a read error. The rearrangement joins TRBV7-7 to TRBJ2-2, with 12 bases that match TRBD1. The CDR3 totals 15 residues. CDR1 and CDR2 (germline): SSHAT, FNYEAQ (reference sequence). Written as DNA, the CDR3 is TGTGCTAGCAGCCCGGGACAGGGGGCCGCCGGGGAGCTGTTTTTT. Its protein is CASSPGQGAAGELFF.

J is TRBJ1-5 and V is TRBV27; D is possibly TRBD1 (6 bases). The CDR3 is 15 amino acids. Trimming took off 3 bases at V and 0 bases at J, with 9 bases between the two ends. CDR1 and CDR2 (germline): MNHEY, SMNVEV (reference sequence). CDR3 amino acids: CASSLNRDSNQPQHF. CDR3 in DNA: TGTGCCAGCAGTTTGAACAGGGATAGCAATCAGCCCCAGCATTTT.

This chain uses TRBV5-8 with TRBJ2-1, with unresolved D. Between the trimmed V and J ends, which lost 0 bases and 14 bases, there was a span of 6 bases. This CDR3 is built from 10 residues. Germline V lookup: CDR1 SGHTS, CDR2 YDEGEE. In nucleotides, the CDR3 is TGTGCCAGCAGCTTGGCTCTCAAGTTCTTC. It codes for CASSLALKFF.

About this clone itself: This sample also contains other DNA sequences that code for the same CDR3. CDR3 sequence (DNA): TGTGCCAGCTCTCCCGACATGAACACTGAAGCTTTCTTT. Translated, it gives CASSPDMNTEAFF. The chain recombines TRBV18 with TRBJ1-1; D remains unclear. This CDR3 comprises 13 residues. Germline CDR1 and CDR2: KGHSH and LQKENI. V dropped 6 bases and J dropped 0 bases, with 8 bases sitting between them.

The CDR3 region is CASSLMSSGLSLYEQFF. The CDR3 nucleotides read TGCGCCAGCAGCTTGATGTCTAGCGGGCTGAGTCTCTATGAGCAGTTCTTC. The chain couples TRBV5-1 to TRBJ2-1, with 8 nucleotides matching TRBD2. The germline V gene has CDR1 SGHRS and CDR2 YFSETQ. The length of the CDR3 is 17 residues. Trimming cost V 1 base and J 8 bases; bases outside gene matches: 14. Drawing the rest from reference TRBV5-1 and TRBJ2-1, the complete variable domain is KAGVTQTPRYLIKTRGQQVTLSCSPISGHRSVSWYQQTPGQGLQFLFEYFSETQRNKGNFPGRFSGRQFSNSRSEMNVSTLELGDSALYLCASSLMSSGLSLYEQFFGPGTRLTVL.

This chain connects TRBV9 to TRBJ1-2; tentatively, D is TRBD1 (5 bases). Germline V gene sequence: CDR1 SGDLS, CDR2 YYNGEE. The CDR3 sequence is 16 residues long. V lost 4 bases and J lost 8, with 24 bases in between. The CDR3 sequence: CASSPSATDGGRGYTF. The CDR3 nucleotides are TGTGCCAGCAGCCCCTCAGCAACGGACGGGGGTCGGGGCTACACCTTC.

This rearrangement joins TRBV5-6 to TRBJ1-1; D is undetermined. The CDR3 is 13 residues long. Germline CDR1 is SGHDT and CDR2 is YYEEEE. V was clipped by 4 bases and J by 1 base, with 8 bases between them. The CDR3 DNA is TGTGCCAGCAGCCGAGCCCCGAACACTGAAGCTTTCTTT. Its protein is CASSRAPNTEAFF.

This chain joins TRBV29-1 and TRBJ2-2; 10 bases align to TRBD2. The germline gives CDR1 SQVTM, CDR2 ANQGSEA. This CDR3 has 14 residues. Trimming took 2 bases from V and 5 from J; bases not matched to a gene: 2. The CDR3 coding sequence is TGCAGCGTTGAAAGCGGGGGGGCGACCGGGGAGCTGTTTTTT. Its translation: CSVESGGATGELFF.

This clone has only one observation. The J gene is TRBJ1-2, the V gene TRBV5-1; D gene unclear. Germline CDR1 SGHRS, CDR2 YFSETQ. V was clipped by 6 bases and J by 5 bases, with 23 bases between them. This CDR3 contains 16 residues. CDR3 sequence: CASTLDAGSAAYGYTF. In nucleotides, the CDR3 is TGCGCCAGCACCCTGGACGCAGGCAGTGCGGCGTATGGCTACACCTTC. Full variable domain (rest looked up from reference TRBV5-1 and TRBJ1-2): KAGVTQTPRYLIKTRGQQVTLSCSPISGHRSVSWYQQTPGQGLQFLFEYFSETQRNKGNFPGRFSGRQFSNSRSEMNVSTLELGDSALYLCASTLDAGSAAYGYTFGSGTRLTVV.

A single count supports this clone. Here the CDR3 DNA reads TGTGCCATCGGGGCAGGACAGGGTGAAGCTTTCTTT. The encoded protein is CAIGAGQGEAFF. This sequence joins TRBV10-3 and TRBJ1-1, with 8 nucleotides matching TRBD1. V shed 8 bases and J 7 bases; nucleotides not matched to a gene: 6. The germline CDR1 and CDR2 sequences are ENHRY and SYGVKD. This CDR3 spans 12 amino acids.

This clone was observed once. This chain links TRBV5-1 with TRBJ2-7, with D possibly matching TRBD1 (6 bases). The length of the CDR3 is 14 residues. Trimming removed 6 bases at V and 1 base at J, with 14 bases between. Germline CDR1 reads SGHRS; CDR2 reads YFSETQ. Written as DNA, the CDR3 is TGCGCCAGCAACCACGGCCAGGGGTCCTACGAGCAGTACTTC. Amino acid sequence: CASNHGQGSYEQYF.

This chain uses TRBV7-8 with TRBJ1-5; no reliable D call. In germline, CDR1 is SGHVS, CDR2 FQNEAQ. The length of the CDR3 is 13 residues. Trimming stripped 0 bases from V and 5 bases from J, with 5 bases between. The chain's CDR3 is CASSLASDQPQHF. The CDR3, as DNA: TGTGCCAGCAGCTTAGCGAGCGATCAGCCCCAGCATTTT.

V is TRBV11-1 and J is TRBJ2-4; a possible D gene is TRBD2 (5 bases). V lost 1 base and J 7 bases, leaving 17 bases between the germline ends. The CDR3 covers 16 residues. Germline assignment: CDR1 SGHAT and CDR2 FQDESV (reference sequence). The CDR3 sequence: CASSLVGSGNPNIQYF. CDR3 nucleotides: TGTGCCAGCAGCTTAGTTGGCAGCGGAAATCCGAACATTCAGTACTTC.

This chain uses TRBV7-7 with TRBJ2-5; D is unresolved. Germline V lookup: CDR1 SSHAT, CDR2 FNYEAQ (reference sequence). The V end was cut by 1 base, the J end by 5 bases, with 14 bases between. This CDR3 is built from 15 residues. As DNA, the CDR3 is TGTGCCAGCAGCTTAGAAGAGAGTACGAGGGAGACCCAGTACTTC. Translating gives CASSLEESTRETQYF.

Comments on this clone: At the DNA level, this CDR3 is encoded by other sequences in the same sample as well. V and J are TRBV18 and TRBJ2-7; 9 nucleotides align to TRBD1. Trimming removed 3 bases from V and 3 bases from J; junction bases left unmatched: 3. Germline-derived CDR1 and CDR2 are KGHSH and LQKENI. The CDR3 length is 14 residues. Here the CDR3 reads CASSPPGQGYEQYF. The CDR3, as DNA: TGTGCCAGCTCACCCCCGGGACAGGGCTACGAGCAGTACTTC.

This chain uses TRBV14 with TRBJ2-1; no firm D call. The germline V gene has CDR1 SGHDN and CDR2 FVKESK. The CDR3 has 15 amino acids. The V end was cut by 4 bases, the J end by 2 bases, with 12 bases between. The CDR3 nucleotides are TGTGCCAGCAGCCCTACCCGCCGAACCTACAATGAGCAGTTCTTC. Protein: CASSPTRRTYNEQFF.

As concerns this clone: The same CDR3 arises from other DNA sequences in this sample as well. The chain carries TRBV27 and TRBJ2-3; 8 nucleotides agree with TRBD2. J gave up 5 bases and V 0 bases, and 4 bases lay outside the gene matches. The length of the CDR3 is 15 residues. The germline V gene has CDR1 MNHEY and CDR2 SMNVEV (reference sequence). The CDR3 DNA sequence: TGTGCCAGCAGTTTATCCGGGAGGGCCCTAGATACGCAGTATTTT. Its translation: CASSLSGRALDTQYF.

The chain couples TRBV11-3 to TRBJ2-5; weak D call: TRBD1 (5 bases). The germline V gene encodes CDR1 SGHNT and CDR2 YENEEA. The CDR3 covers 13 residues. V was pared by 3 bases and J by 4 bases, with 9 bases between. CDR3 in DNA: TGTGCCAGCAGCTTGCAGGGATTAGAGACCCAGTACTTC. This encodes CASSLQGLETQYF. The full variable domain, rest sourced from reference TRBV11-3 and TRBJ2-5, is EAGVVQSPRYKIIEKKQPVAFWCNPISGHNTLYWYLQNLGQGPELLIRYENEEAVDDSQLPKDRFSAERLKGVDSTLKIQPAELGDSAVYLCASSLQGLETQYFGPGTRLLVL.

The sample holds one count of this clone. V usage is TRBV5-4 and J usage is TRBJ2-1; D possibly corresponds to TRBD2 (5 bases). Trimming took 1 base from V and 5 from J, leaving 13 bases between them. The V gene's germline CDR1 is SGHNT and CDR2 YYREEE (reference sequence). This CDR3 is 15 amino acids long. The CDR3 loop is CASSLRLAGNNEQFF. CDR3 DNA: TGTGCCAGCAGCTTGAGGCTAGCAGGAAACAATGAGCAGTTCTTC.

This chain joins TRBV18 and TRBJ2-7; D is undetermined. The CDR3 runs 14 residues. Germline V gene sequence: CDR1 KGHSH, CDR2 LQKENI. V was cut by 3 bases and J by 7 bases, with 16 bases left in between. The CDR3 loop reads CASSPQRPVREQYF. The CDR3 DNA follows: TGTGCCAGCTCACCGCAAAGACCGGTGCGGGAGCAGTACTTC.

The chain recombines TRBV28 with TRBJ1-2; D remains ambiguous. CDR1 is MDHEN, CDR2 SYDVKM, per germline. The CDR3 runs to 15 residues. Trimming removed 1 base at V and 2 bases at J, with 11 bases between. The CDR3 sequence is CASSLSVGANYGYTF. The CDR3 nucleotides read TGTGCCAGCAGTTTATCGGTAGGAGCCAACTATGGCTACACCTTC.

The chain employs TRBV28 and TRBJ1-4, with D perhaps matching TRBD1 (6 bases). CDR1 is MDHEN, CDR2 SYDVKM, per germline. Trimming took 2 bases from V and 7 from J, leaving 11 bases between them. This CDR3 is built from 14 residues. The CDR3, as DNA: TGTGCCAGCAGTTTAGGGGGGCGTTCTGAAAAACTGTTTTTT. This codes for CASSLGGRSEKLFF.

The rearrangement uses TRBV28 and TRBJ2-7; 7 bases agree with TRBD1. The CDR3 runs to 15 residues. Germline V gene sequence: CDR1 MDHEN, CDR2 SYDVKM. Trimming removed 6 bases from V and 3 bases from J; junction bases left unmatched: 11. The chain's CDR3 is CASSQNRGSLYEQYF. The CDR3 DNA sequence: TGTGCCAGCAGCCAAAACAGGGGATCTCTCTACGAGCAGTACTTC.

CDR3 amino acids: CASSLADAYEQYF. The CDR3 DNA reads TGTGCCAGCAGCTTAGCTGACGCCTACGAGCAGTACTTC. The gene calls are TRBV7-9 and TRBJ2-7; no clear D. The CDR3 has 13 residues. V was cut by 0 bases and J by 2 bases, with 5 bases left in between. The germline CDR1 and CDR2 sequences are SEHNR and FQNEAQ (reference sequence). Combining the CDR3 with reference TRBV7-9 and TRBJ2-7 gives the whole variable domain DTGVSQNPRHKITKRGQNVTFRCDPISEHNRLYWYRQTLGQGPEFLTYFQNEAQLEKSRLLSDRFSAERPKGSFSTLEIQRTEQGDSAMYLCASSLADAYEQYFGPGTRLTVT.

The chain joins TRBV14 to TRBJ2-1; 14 positions agree with TRBD2. Trimming cost V 3 bases and J 9 bases; bases outside gene matches: 10. CDR3 length equals 17 residues. Germline loops: CDR1 SGHDN, CDR2 FVKESK. In nucleotides, the CDR3 is TGTGCCAGCAGCCACCACCGACTAGCGGGAGGGCCGGGTGAGCAGTTCTTC. Translation gives CASSHHRLAGGPGEQFF. Supplemented by reference TRBV14 and TRBJ2-1, the full variable domain reads EAGVTQFPSHSVIEKGQTVTLRCDPISGHDNLYWYRRVMGKEIKFLLHFVKESKQDESGMPNNRFLAERTGGTYSTLKVQPAELEDSGVYFCASSHHRLAGGPGEQFFGPGTRLTVL.

The chain employs TRBV7-2 and TRBJ2-5; TRBD1 might be the D (6 bases). The CDR3 has 14 amino acids. Trimming pared 5 bases from V and 0 bases from J, leaving 10 bases between. The germline CDR1 and CDR2 sequences are SGHTA and FQGNSA. In DNA, the CDR3 is TGTGCCAGCAGCCTTGGACAGTACCAAGAGACCCAGTACTTC. Its translation: CASSLGQYQETQYF. Together with reference TRBV7-2 and TRBJ2-5, the CDR3 gives the full variable domain: GAGVSQSPSNKVTEKGKDVELRCDPISGHTALYWYRQSLGQGLEFLIYFQGNSAPDKSGLPSDRFSAERTGGSVSTLTIQRTQQEDSAVYLCASSLGQYQETQYFGPGTRLLVL.

The chain is built from TRBV19 and TRBJ1-4, with TRBD1 matching 8 bases. The germline gives CDR1 LNHDA, CDR2 SQIVND (reference sequence). V trimming: 7 bases; J trimming: 6 bases; junction bases outside the gene matches: 16. The CDR3 is 17 amino acids. CDR3 nucleotide sequence: TGTGCCAGTACTGGGCAGGGGGCGGTTTCTGGACATGAAAAACTGTTTTTT. It specifies CASTGQGAVSGHEKLFF.